Listed below are T cell receptor beta chains from one sample, sequenced in a study of blood T cell repertoires in COVID-19. Method: immunoSEQ multiplex PCR; TCRdb's copy keeps in-frame clones and lacks some. The top ten hold over 4.5% of the sample, which has some 330,000 clones, over 75% seen once. Sequenced sample: PBMCs or T cells enriched from blood (not recorded which). These receptors were collected from a man aged 25 to 45 who had recovered from COVID-19. CDR3s include the opening cysteine and the closing phenylalanine or tryptophan. A D gene is named only where the DNA matches it firmly. For some rows the clone size is stated as once, few or many, or as a class when expanded; others skip it.

J gene	clone size	CDR3 length	D gene	V gene	CDR3 DNA	CDR3 protein
TRBJ1-1	-	16	TRBD1	TRBV5-1	TGCGCCAGCAGCTTGGACCAGGGGGCGGGGAACACTGAAGCTTTCTTT	CASSLDQGAGNTEAFF
TRBJ2-7	-	15	TRBD1	TRBV9	TGTGCCAGCAGCGCAGCCGAGAACAGGGGACACGAGCAGTACTTC	CASSAAENRGHEQYF
TRBJ1-3	-	12	-	TRBV6-5	TGTGCCAGCAATTCTGGGGCGGACACCATATATTTT	CASNSGADTIYF
TRBJ2-5	-	13	-	TRBV5-4	TGTGCCAGCAGCTTGCGGGACCAAGAGACCCAGTACTTC	CASSLRDQETQYF
TRBJ2-7	-	14	-	TRBV5-1	TGCGCCAGCAGCAACCGGGACACCTCCTACGAGCAGTACTTC	CASSNRDTSYEQYF
TRBJ1-1	-	15	TRBD1	TRBV6-2/TRBV6-3	TGTGCCAGCAGTCCAGGGGGAGCGGGAGATACTGAAGCTTTCTTT	CASSPGGAGDTEAFF
TRBJ2-7	-	18	TRBD2	TRBV10-1	TGCGCCAGCAGTCCCGTCGGGACTAGCGGGCTATCCTCCTACGAGCAGTACTTC	CASSPVGTSGLSSYEQYF
TRBJ1-2	-	14	TRBD1	TRBV6-5	TGTGCCAGCAGCACACAGGGGGCGGCATATGGCTACACCTTC	CASSTQGAAYGYTF
TRBJ1-2	-	14	-	TRBV11-2	TGTGCCAGCAGCTCCAGGGTACCGGGCTATGGCTACACCTTC	CASSSRVPGYGYTF
TRBJ1-3	-	14	-	TRBV30	TGTGCCTGGAGTGTAGCTGTTTCTGGAAACACCATATATTTT	CAWSVAVSGNTIYF
TRBJ1-1	-	13	-	TRBV10-3	TGTGCCAACCGGGGGGCTGTGGGGACTGAAGCTTTCTTT	CANRGAVGTEAFF
TRBJ1-3	-	14	-	TRBV28	TGTGCCAGCAGCCGCGGACTGGGGGGAAACACCATATATTTT	CASSRGLGGNTIYF
TRBJ1-1	-	17	TRBD1	TRBV28	TGTGCCAGCAGCTACTGGACAGGGGGCGCCCAGAACACTGAAGCTTTCTTT	CASSYWTGGAQNTEAFF
TRBJ2-7	-	13	-	TRBV5-1	TGCGCCAGCTCAGCGACTAGCTCCTACGAGCAGTACTTC	CASSATSSYEQYF
TRBJ1-3	-	16	TRBD1	TRBV11-2	TGTGCCAGCAGCTTAGTGGAACAGGGGACTGGAAACACCATATATTTT	CASSLVEQGTGNTIYF
TRBJ2-3	once	16	TRBD2	TRBV4-2	TGTGCCAGCAGCCCCAGGACTAGCGGGGACATTTCTACGCAGTATTTT	CASSPRTSGDISTQYF
TRBJ1-6	once	14	-	TRBV28	TGTGCCAGCCAGACCAGCCCGGCGGGGTCACCCCTCCACTTT	CASQTSPAGSPLHF
TRBJ1-5	-	15	TRBD1	TRBV5-8	TGTGCCAGCAAATCGACAGGGATGGGCAATCAGCCCCAGCATTTT	CASKSTGMGNQPQHF
TRBJ2-3	-	13	-	TRBV6-5	TGTGCCAGCAGTCGGGGGGCAGGGGATACGCAGTATTTT	CASSRGAGDTQYF
TRBJ1-1	-	12	-	TRBV7-9	TGTGCCAGCAGCTTCCAGAGGCCTGAAGCTTTCTTT	CASSFQRPEAFF
TRBJ2-3	-	15	-	TRBV13	TGTGCCAGCAGTTTACTAGCCGCCAGCACAGATACGCAGTATTTT	CASSLLAASTDTQYF
TRBJ1-4	-	14	-	TRBV5-5	TGTGCCAGCAGCTTGGGACAGCCCAATGAAAAACTGTTTTTT	CASSLGQPNEKLFF
TRBJ1-1	-	16	TRBD1	TRBV11-2	TGTGCCAGCAGCCTTCCCGGGACAGTTAGGAACACTGAAGCTTTCTTT	CASSLPGTVRNTEAFF
TRBJ1-1	few	13	-	TRBV12-3/TRBV12-4	TGTGCCAGCAGTTCGGGACACTATACTGAAGCTTTCTTT	CASSSGHYTEAFF
TRBJ2-2	-	13	-	TRBV18	TGTGCCAGCTCACCACCTAGCCCCGGGGAGCTGTTTTTT	CASSPPSPGELFF
TRBJ2-7	-	9	-	TRBV7-8	TGTGCCAGCAGCCCTGAGCAGTACTTC	CASSPEQYF
TRBJ1-3	-	14	-	TRBV5-1	TGCGCCAGCGCATCGACAGGCCTGGAGGACACCATATATTTT	CASASTGLEDTIYF
TRBJ1-5	-	14	TRBD1	TRBV28	TGTGCCAGCAGTTTAGGACAGGGAGGAAAGCCCCAGCATTTT	CASSLGQGGKPQHF
TRBJ1-1	-	15	-	TRBV6-6	TGTGCCAGCAGTTATCCCCCAGGAGGGAACACTGAAGCTTTCTTT	CASSYPPGGNTEAFF
TRBJ1-2	-	15	-	TRBV6-5	TGTGCCAGCAGACTAGGGACAAACTCTAACTATGGCTACACCTTC	CASRLGTNSNYGYTF
TRBJ2-2	once	14	TRBD1	TRBV5-1	TGCGCCAGCAGCATACAGGGGGCACCCGGGGAGCTGTTTTTT	CASSIQGAPGELFF
TRBJ2-3	-	14	-	TRBV7-9	TGTGCCAGCAGCTCCCGATTACAGGGAGATACGCAGTATTTT	CASSSRLQGDTQYF
TRBJ1-2	-	11	TRBD1	TRBV7-9	TGTGCCAGCAGCCGACAGGGATCCGTCTCCTTC	CASSRQGSVSF
TRBJ1-6	-	15	-	TRBV9	TGTGCCAGCAGCGTAGAAGGAGGGGGGGGTTCACCCCTCCACTTT	CASSVEGGGGSPLHF
TRBJ2-7	-	14	TRBD2	TRBV3-1/TRBV3-2	TGTGCCAGCAGCCAAGTCGCCCGGGGGGGGGAGCAGTACTTC	CASSQVARGGEQYF